Sequencing of this T cell receptor beta chain was carried out in a study of beta chain features in type 1 diabetes. Study-level points and caveats: At VDJ recombination sites, type 1 diabetes patients had fewer insertions and more deleted nucleotides. There was a possibility that cDNA sequencing over-represented cells with high TCR expression.

V was pared by 4 bases and J by 6 bases, with 3 bases of the junction left unmatched. The CDR3 runs 13 residues. CDR1 and CDR2 (germline): SGHVS, FQNEAQ. The isolated RNA, all of it, was reverse transcribed, so expressed TCRB transcripts were what got sequenced. Data came from immunoSEQ multiplex PCR; TCRdb stores just in-frame clones and leaves some out. The profile shows roughly 60,000 clones, about 61% of them singletons. On this clone itself: Its antigen is not identified.

The TCR originated in a woman between 18 and 29 years old in good health. The J gene is TRBJ1-1, the V gene TRBV7-8, with 9 bases that match TRBD1. The specimen sequenced was Tregs from blood. CDR3 coding DNA: TGTGCCAGCAGCTCGGACAGGGGCGCTGAAGCTTTCTTT. Its translation: CASSSDRGAEAFF.